The 29 T cell receptor beta chains in this list originate from one sample, sequenced in a study of blood T cell repertoires in COVID-19. The protocol was immunoSEQ multiplex PCR, while the TCRdb copy is restricted to in-frame clones and leaves out a portion. The sample includes approximately 130,000 clones, roughly 80% seen only once; the top ten take 9% to 13%. The sample comprised peripheral blood. Receptor source: a human donor in a cohort sampled during active COVID-19.

This clone was detected once. This chain joins TRBV29-1 and TRBJ2-2, with 9 bases matching TRBD2. CDR3 length equals 14 residues. Germline V gene sequence: CDR1 SQVTM, CDR2 ANQGSEA. V shed 6 bases, J shed 4 bases, and the junction held 6 bases outside the gene matches. CDR3 loop: CSVAGTSITGELFF. The CDR3 DNA reads as TGCAGCGTCGCCGGGACTAGCATCACCGGGGAGCTGTTTTTT.

The V gene is TRBV10-1, the J gene TRBJ2-3; the D is unclear. V lost 3 bases, J lost 3 bases, and 10 bases lay in between. The CDR3 runs 14 residues. Germline loops: CDR1 WNHNN, CDR2 SYGVQD (reference sequence). CDR3 in DNA: TGCGCCAGCAGTGACCGGGTTGGGACAGATACGCAGTATTTT. Translation: CASSDRVGTDTQYF.

The chain employs TRBV10-3 and TRBJ2-1, with 16 bases matching TRBD2. The CDR3 loop spans 18 amino acids. Germline V CDR1 and CDR2: ENHRY, SYGVKD. Trimming cost V 10 bases and J 4 bases; bases outside gene matches: 13. This chain's CDR3 is CASKPGLAGGLGYNEQFF. For the CDR3, the DNA is TGTGCCAGCAAACCGGGACTAGCGGGGGGGCTGGGGTACAATGAGCAGTTCTTC.

This rearrangement joins TRBV4-3 to TRBJ2-7, with 11 bases matching TRBD2. Germline CDR1 LGHNA, CDR2 YSLEER. Unmatched junction bases numbered 5, after V lost 5 bases and J lost 5 bases. The length of the CDR3 is 14 residues. The CDR3: CASSFSGGGDEQYF. The CDR3 DNA sequence: TGCGCCAGCAGCTTTAGCGGGGGGGGTGACGAGCAGTACTTC.

CDR3 DNA: TGTGCCAGCAGCTCTTTTCTAGCCAAAAACATTCAGTACTTC. Its protein is CASSSFLAKNIQYF. V is TRBV13 and J is TRBJ2-4; D unclear. Per the germline V gene, CDR1 is PRHDT and CDR2 is FYEKMQ (reference sequence). Trimming left V 4 bases short and J 0 bases short, with 7 bases between. The CDR3 contains 14 residues.

V is TRBV19 and J is TRBJ2-2; TRBD2 might be the D (7 bases). Germline V gives CDR1 LNHDA, CDR2 SQIVND (reference sequence). V lost 1 base to trimming and J lost 3 bases, with 9 bases between them. The CDR3 spans 15 residues. In nucleotides, the CDR3 is TGTGCCAGTAGTATAGGGGGGGGCGACACCGGGGAGCTGTTTTTT. This encodes CASSIGGGDTGELFF.

CDR3 DNA sequence: TGTGCCAGCAGTTACCTTCAGGGGAACACTGAAGCTTTCTTT. As protein: CASSYLQGNTEAFF. This chain uses TRBV6-5 with TRBJ1-1; D may be TRBD1 (5 bases). The CDR3 consists of 14 residues. V lost 2 bases and J 1 base, leaving 8 bases between the germline ends. Germline V gives CDR1 MNHEY, CDR2 SVGAGI.

The CDR3 nucleotides are TGCGCCAGCAGCGGGGGGGCCGGAGAGACCCAGTACTTC. As protein: CASSGGAGETQYF. The chain combines TRBV10-2 with TRBJ2-5, with TRBD2 identical over 8 bases. Germline trimming cut 6 bases from V and 4 bases from J; bases unmatched to any gene: 4. Germline CDR1 and CDR2: WSHSY and SAAADI. CDR3 length equals 13 residues.

This chain joins TRBV6-1 and TRBJ1-2; 8 bases align to TRBD1. Germline trimming cut 3 bases from V and 3 bases from J; bases unmatched to any gene: 6. Per germline, CDR1 MNHNS and CDR2 SASEGT. The CDR3 covers 15 residues. The CDR3 reads CASSDQTGADYGYTF. In nucleotides, the CDR3 is TGTGCCAGCAGTGATCAGACAGGGGCGGACTATGGCTACACCTTC.

The chain has TRBV5-1 and TRBJ2-2; D is undetermined. V gave up 0 bases and J gave up 5 bases, with 14 bases separating them. The CDR3 has 16 residues. Germline V CDR1 and CDR2: SGHRS, YFSETQ. This chain's CDR3 is CASSLAGYENTGELFF. Here the CDR3 DNA reads TGCGCCAGCAGCTTGGCTGGTTATGAGAATACCGGGGAGCTGTTTTTT.

V gene TRBV29-1 combines with J gene TRBJ2-7; no clear D gene. This CDR3 is built from 12 residues. Per germline, CDR1 SQVTM and CDR2 ANQGSEA. V was trimmed by 7 bases and J by 0 bases, leaving 10 bases between them. The CDR3: CSGNYSSYEQYF. The CDR3 nucleotides are TGCAGCGGGAACTATAGCTCCTACGAGCAGTACTTC.

The V call is TRBV28, the J call TRBJ1-1, with 11 bases matching TRBD1. Germline CDR1 MDHEN, CDR2 SYDVKM. Losses at the gene ends were 7 bases for V and 5 bases for J; bases not matched to a gene: 6. This CDR3 spans 14 amino acids. CDR3 loop: CASISGQGGTEAFF. As DNA, the CDR3 is TGTGCCAGCATCTCGGGACAGGGGGGAACTGAAGCTTTCTTT.

This clone appeared a few times. The rearrangement links TRBV3-1 (or the pseudogene TRBV3-2) to TRBJ1-2; D remains unclear. V dropped 0 bases and J dropped 5 bases, with 7 bases sitting between them. Germline lookup yields CDR1 LGHDT and CDR2 YNNKEL (reference sequence). CDR3 length: 13 residues. The CDR3 sequence: CASSQDRIYGYTF. The CDR3 DNA reads as TGTGCCAGCAGCCAAGACAGAATTTATGGCTACACCTTC.

The chain uses TRBV5-6 and TRBJ1-2; 10 nucleotides align to TRBD1. V dropped 3 bases and J dropped 5; count of bases not matched to a gene: 4. Per the germline V gene, CDR1 is SGHDT and CDR2 is YYEEEE. This CDR3 spans 14 amino acids. The CDR3 sequence: CASSWDRGGYGYTF. CDR3 DNA sequence: TGTGCCAGCAGCTGGGACAGGGGTGGTTATGGCTACACCTTC. Variable domain in full (rest from reference TRBV5-6 and TRBJ1-2): DAGVTQSPTHLIKTRGQQVTLRCSPKSGHDTVSWYQQALGQGPQFIFQYYEEEERQRGNFPDRFSGHQFPNYSSELNVNALLLGDSALYLCASSWDRGGYGYTFGSGTRLTVV.

This sequence joins TRBV5-4 and TRBJ2-3; the D is unclear. The V gene lost 9 bases and the J gene lost 0 bases, with 14 bases spanning the gap. From germline, CDR1 is SGHNT and CDR2 YYREEE (reference sequence). The CDR3 length is 14 residues. CDR3 bases: TGTGCCACCAGGAGTAACCCTAGCACAGATACGCAGTATTTT. This codes for CATRSNPSTDTQYF. The variable domain in full, completed from reference TRBV5-4 and TRBJ2-3, reads ETGVTQSPTHLIKTRGQQVTLRCSSQSGHNTVSWYQQALGQGPQFIFQYYREEENGRGNFPPRFSGLQFPNYSSELNVNALELDDSALYLCATRSNPSTDTQYFGPGTRLTVL.

This chain uses TRBV6-1 with TRBJ1-1; D is ambiguous. This CDR3 contains 17 residues. V lost 4 bases, J lost 5 bases, and 23 bases lay in between. Germline-derived CDR1 and CDR2 are MNHNS and SASEGT. The CDR3 bases are TGTGCCAGCAGTGTTTCAGAGCAGCCCGCGGGAGGAACTGAAGCTTTCTTT. Its protein is CASSVSEQPAGGTEAFF.

The gene calls are TRBV15 and TRBJ1-1, with D unclear. Trimming stripped 8 bases from V and 3 bases from J, with 10 bases between. CDR3 length: 12 amino acids. From germline, CDR1 is LNHNV and CDR2 YYDKDF (reference sequence). In DNA, the CDR3 is TGTGCCACCGCAAGCGGTTACACTGAAGCTTTCTTT. As protein: CATASGYTEAFF.

CDR3 protein: CASSLLGQGQETQYF. The CDR3 nucleotides are TGCGCCAGCAGCCTGCTGGGACAGGGCCAAGAGACCCAGTACTTC. The chain carries TRBV5-1 and TRBJ2-5, with 9 nucleotides matching TRBD1. Looked up from germline, CDR1 is SGHRS and CDR2 is YFSETQ. Trimming at V came to 4 bases and at J to 1 base, leaving 5 bases not matched to a gene. The CDR3 is made up of 15 amino acids. Full variable domain (rest looked up from reference TRBV5-1 and TRBJ2-5): KAGVTQTPRYLIKTRGQQVTLSCSPISGHRSVSWYQQTPGQGLQFLFEYFSETQRNKGNFPGRFSGRQFSNSRSEMNVSTLELGDSALYLCASSLLGQGQETQYFGPGTRLLVL.

The V call is TRBV27, the J call TRBJ2-2; D gene uncertain. In germline, CDR1 is MNHEY, CDR2 SMNVEV (reference sequence). Between the trimmed V and J ends, which lost 4 bases and 7 bases, there was a span of 13 bases. The length of the CDR3 is 14 residues. This chain's CDR3 is CASSSTRFNGELFF. The CDR3 coding sequence is TGTGCCAGCAGTTCAACCCGGTTTAACGGGGAGCTGTTTTTT.

V and J are TRBV12-5 and TRBJ1-4, with TRBD1 as a possible D gene (5 bases). The CDR3 is made up of 12 amino acids. The V gene lost 4 bases and the J gene lost 14 bases, with 14 bases spanning the gap. The germline gives CDR1 LGHNT, CDR2 FRNRAP. As DNA, the CDR3 is TGTGCTAGTGGTTGGGGGACTCGGGTGCTGTTTTTT. Its translation is CASGWGTRVLFF.

The chain recombines TRBV6-6 with TRBJ1-3; D is ambiguous. The CDR3 consists of 15 residues. V was trimmed by 6 bases and J by 4 bases, leaving 16 bases between them. Germline CDR1 and CDR2: MNHNY and SVGAGI (reference sequence). CDR3 sequence reads: CASSQPSSGGNTIYF. The CDR3 coding sequence is TGTGCCAGCAGCCAACCATCCTCCGGGGGAAACACCATATATTTT.

This chain connects TRBV6-5 to TRBJ2-5, with D tentatively TRBD1 (6 bases). The CDR3 sequence is 13 residues long. V gave up 6 bases and J gave up 1 base, with 9 bases separating them. CDR1 MNHEY and CDR2 SVGAGI come from the germline V gene. The CDR3 region has the DNA TGTGCCAGCAGCCCGACAGGCCAAGAGACCCAGTACTTC. It yields the protein CASSPTGQETQYF.

Here the CDR3 DNA reads TGTGCCAGCGCTACCGGGGTGCTAGCGGGGGCTTACGAGCAGTACTTC. As protein: CASATGVLAGAYEQYF. V and J are TRBV7-2 and TRBJ2-7, with TRBD2 matching over 10 bases. This CDR3 spans 16 amino acids. Germline CDR1 reads SGHTA; CDR2 reads FQGNSA. Germline trimming cut 8 bases from V and 4 bases from J; bases unmatched to any gene: 14.

This clone has only one observation. The genes are TRBV28 and TRBJ2-7; 11 bases match TRBD2. Trimming at V came to 6 bases and at J to 4 bases, leaving 8 bases not matched to a gene. CDR1 and CDR2 from the germline V gene are MDHEN and SYDVKM. CDR3 length: 15 residues. The CDR3 loop is CASRPTSGGAYEQYF. As DNA, the CDR3 is TGTGCCAGCAGACCCACTAGCGGGGGAGCGTACGAGCAGTACTTC. The full variable domain, in which reference TRBV28 and TRBJ2-7 provide the parts outside the CDR3, is DVKVTQSSRYLVKRTGEKVFLECVQDMDHENMFWYRQDPGLGLRLIYFSYDVKMKEKGDIPEGYSVSREKKERFSLILESASTNQTSMYLCASRPTSGGAYEQYFGPGTRLTVT.

The genes are TRBV5-4 and TRBJ2-7, with D unclear. The CDR3 extends over 13 amino acids. Germline assignment: CDR1 SGHNT and CDR2 YYREEE (reference sequence). Trimming took off 4 bases at V and 0 bases at J, with 8 bases between the two ends. This CDR3 reads CASSLEHSYEQYF. CDR3 nucleotides: TGTGCCAGCAGCCTGGAACACTCCTACGAGCAGTACTTC.

This clone was recorded many times. The chain uses TRBV11-2 and TRBJ1-5, with D hard to call. The CDR3 contains 15 residues. V gave up 8 bases and J gave up 1 base, with 15 bases separating them. Germline CDR1 reads SGHAT; CDR2 reads FQNNGV. The CDR3 reads CASVLGRSSNQPQHF. In nucleotides, the CDR3 is TGTGCCAGCGTATTGGGCCGTTCCAGCAATCAGCCCCAGCATTTT.

CDR3 sequence (DNA): TGTGCCAGTAGTAAGGCCGGGACAGGGGCTCACTATGGCTACACCTTC. This encodes CASSKAGTGAHYGYTF. The V and J genes are TRBV19 and TRBJ1-2; 10 nucleotides line up with TRBD1. Unmatched junction bases numbered 8, after V lost 4 bases and J lost 3 bases. Germline V CDR1 and CDR2: LNHDA, SQIVND (reference sequence). The CDR3 runs 16 residues.

This clone is a singleton in its sample. The chain is built from TRBV24-1 and TRBJ2-1; 10 bases are a match to TRBD1. With 5 bases clipped from V and 9 bases from J, the junction kept 15 bases outside the gene matches. The CDR3 loop spans 17 amino acids. Per the germline V gene, CDR1 is KGHDR and CDR2 is SFDVKD. The CDR3: CATSGLEDRGDPGEQFF. The CDR3 DNA is TGTGCCACCAGTGGTCTTGAGGACAGGGGGGACCCGGGTGAGCAGTTCTTC.

The CDR3 DNA reads TGTGCCAGCAGTCCGGGGACAGCCGAACCTTCTAAAGCTTTCTTT. This translates into CASSPGTAEPSKAFF. This chain connects TRBV6-2 or TRBV6-3 to TRBJ1-1, with 7 bases aligning to TRBD1. Trimming removed 5 bases from V and 9 bases from J; junction bases left unmatched: 15. This CDR3 spans 15 amino acids. Per the germline V gene, CDR1 is MNHEY and CDR2 is SVGEGT.